The clone carrying this T cell receptor beta chain was counted only a few times. Its antigen is as yet unknown. The source of the sample is a study of post-analysis software for immune sequencing data. Study-wide background: Relapsing-remitting, secondary progressive and progressive-relapsing courses of multiple sclerosis were included. Findings of the study overall: F-measure co-clustering was strong for batch-matched samples. Five TRBV segments, including TRBV5-6, TRBV5-1 and TRBV20-1, were more frequent in patients than controls. There was significantly lower normalized Chao1 diversity in multiple sclerosis patients than in controls.

This CDR3 spans 13 amino acids. V dropped 2 bases and J dropped 4 bases, with 7 bases sitting between them. Germline V gene data show CDR1 as LGHDT and CDR2 as YNNKEL (reference sequence). Unique molecular identifiers tagged the TCR beta cDNA libraries. T cells numbering about 0.95 to 10 million gave rise to 450,000 to 550,000 cDNA molecules. From the PCR reads, TCRdb called clonotypes with MiXCR, one entry per CDR3 protein. The sample contains hundreds of thousands of distinct CDR3 sequences, about 40% of which appear only once. This chain joins TRBV3-1 and TRBJ2-3; tentatively, D is TRBD1 (5 bases). The sequence derives from a girl aged 10-17 years with multiple sclerosis. The sample consisted of blood. The CDR3 reads CASSQQGADTQYF. DNA for the CDR3: TGTGCCAGCAGCCAACAGGGTGCAGATACGCAGTATTTT.